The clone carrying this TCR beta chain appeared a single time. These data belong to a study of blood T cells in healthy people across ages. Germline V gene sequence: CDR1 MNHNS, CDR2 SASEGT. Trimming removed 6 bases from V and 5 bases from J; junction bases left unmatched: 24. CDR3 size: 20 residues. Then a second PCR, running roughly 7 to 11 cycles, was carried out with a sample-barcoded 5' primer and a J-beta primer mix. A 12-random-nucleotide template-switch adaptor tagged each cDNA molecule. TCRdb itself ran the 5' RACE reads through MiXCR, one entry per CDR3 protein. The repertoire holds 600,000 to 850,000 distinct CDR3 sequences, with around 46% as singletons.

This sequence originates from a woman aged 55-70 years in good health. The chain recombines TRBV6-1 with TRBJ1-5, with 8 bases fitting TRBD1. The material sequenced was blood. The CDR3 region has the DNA TGTGCCAGCAGGGAACTTTCAGGGGGCTTGGGGGTGGCGAAATATCAGCCCCAGCATTTT. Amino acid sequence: CASRELSGGLGVAKYQPQHF.